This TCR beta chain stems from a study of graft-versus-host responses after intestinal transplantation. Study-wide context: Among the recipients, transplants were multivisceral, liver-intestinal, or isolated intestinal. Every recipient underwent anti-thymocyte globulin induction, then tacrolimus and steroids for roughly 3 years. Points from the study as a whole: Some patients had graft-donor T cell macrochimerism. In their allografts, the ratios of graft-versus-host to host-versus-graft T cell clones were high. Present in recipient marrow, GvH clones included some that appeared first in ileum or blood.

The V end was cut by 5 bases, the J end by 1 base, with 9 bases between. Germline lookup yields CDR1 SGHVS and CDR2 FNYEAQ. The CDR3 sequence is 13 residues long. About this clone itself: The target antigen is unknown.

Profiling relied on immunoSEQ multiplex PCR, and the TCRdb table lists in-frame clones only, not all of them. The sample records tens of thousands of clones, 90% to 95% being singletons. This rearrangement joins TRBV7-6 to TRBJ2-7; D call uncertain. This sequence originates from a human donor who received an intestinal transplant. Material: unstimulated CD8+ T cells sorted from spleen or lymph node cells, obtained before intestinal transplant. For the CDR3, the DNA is TGTGCCAGCAGCCCTGGCATGTCCTACGAGCAGTACTTC. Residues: CASSPGMSYEQYF.